The rows below give T cell receptor beta chains drawn from one sample of a study of T cell responses to AZD1222 COVID-19 vaccine. This table comes from immunoSEQ multiplex PCR, and its TCRdb copy is limited to in-frame clones, with some not included. The sample comprises around 150,000 clones, under 95% of which are singletons, and 5.1% rests with the top ten. The specimen was peripheral blood, collected 28 days after the second AZD1222 dose. These receptors all stem from an adult who received the AZD1222 COVID-19 vaccine. Both conserved end residues are part of each CDR3. The D gene is left open where the match is weak. Clone size is not always given. Where it is, it says once, few, many or a class for expanded clones.

>TRBV5-4|TRBJ1-2|few|-
TGTGCCAGCAGCTTGGAGCAGAGTAGGTATGGCTACACCTTC
CASSLEQSRYGYTF
>TRBV4-2|TRBJ2-7|few|TRBD2
TGTGCCAGCAGCCAAGATGGGGCTAGCGGGACCATAAACTTC
CASSQDGASGTINF
>TRBV28|TRBJ2-7|-|-
TGTGCCAGCAGCGCCGGGGTCATTTATAGCTCCTACGAGCAGTACTTC
CASSAGVIYSSYEQYF
>TRBV9|TRBJ2-1|-|-
TGTGCCAGCAGCGTAGAGGCGTATCCCTACAATGAGCAGTTCTTC
CASSVEAYPYNEQFF
>TRBV2|TRBJ1-1|-|TRBD1
TGTGCCAGCACCAAAGAGGGACAGGGGGTAAATGAAGCTTTCTTT
CASTKEGQGVNEAFF
>TRBV3-1/TRBV3-2|TRBJ1-5|-|-
TGTGCCAGCAGCCAGGACAATAGCAATCAGCCCCAGCATTTT
CASSQDNSNQPQHF
>TRBV28|TRBJ2-3|many|-
TGTGCCAGCAGTTTAATCGGTCGGACAGTCACAGATACGCAGTATTTT
CASSLIGRTVTDTQYF
>TRBV18|TRBJ1-5|-|-
TGTGCCAGCCGTGAAACAGGTGGTAGCAATCAGCCCCAGCATTTT
CASRETGGSNQPQHF
>TRBV7-2|TRBJ2-3|-|TRBD2
TGTGCCAGCAGCTTAGCAGGCACTAGCGGGACGGATAATACGCAGTATTTT
CASSLAGTSGTDNTQYF
>TRBV5-6|TRBJ2-3|few|-
TGTGCCAGCAGCTTGATTCAGGGAAGCACAGATACGCAGTATTTT
CASSLIQGSTDTQYF
>TRBV28|TRBJ2-7|-|TRBD2
TGTGCCAGCAGTGTAGCGGGAGAAGGGGACGAGCAGTACTTC
CASSVAGEGDEQYF
>TRBV4-1|TRBJ1-1|-|-
TGCGCCAGCAGCCAAGATGGGGATAATAGGTGGGGGGCTGAAGCTTTCTTT
CASSQDGDNRWGAEAFF
>TRBV9|TRBJ1-2|-|TRBD1
TGTGCCAGCAGCGGGACAGGGGGCGCTTCCCCTAACTATGGCTACACCTTC
CASSGTGGASPNYGYTF
>TRBV7-9|TRBJ2-1|-|TRBD2
TGTGCCAGCAGCTGGACTAGCGGGAGGCACAATGAGCAGTTCTTC
CASSWTSGRHNEQFF
>TRBV19|TRBJ1-5|-|-
TGTGCCAGTAGTATGGCAAGGGAGGATCAGCCCCAGCATTTT
CASSMAREDQPQHF
>TRBV30|TRBJ1-2|-|-
TGTGCCTGGAGCACGGGGGTGAACTATGGCTACACCTTC
CAWSTGVNYGYTF